The 25 T cell receptor beta chains given below trace back to one sample, sequenced in a study of early T cells in non-severe SARS-CoV-2 infection. TCRdb recomputed calls from the 5' RACE reads with MiXCR, one row per CDR3 protein. The table records around 70,000 distinct CDR3 sequences, approximately 9.2% of them present only once. Specimen: whole blood. The source of these receptors is an adult who was a healthcare worker with PCR-confirmed SARS-CoV-2 infection or an uninfected control (not recorded which).

The chain links TRBV28 to TRBJ2-7; 7 nucleotides line up with TRBD1. The CDR3 length is 12 residues. J lost 7 bases, V lost 11 bases, and 11 bases had no gene match. The germline V gene encodes CDR1 MDHEN and CDR2 SYDVKM. In DNA form, the CDR3 reads TGTGCCTCGGGGAAGGGGGCGCAAGAGCAGTACTTC. Its protein product is CASGKGAQEQYF.

This clonotype was observed a few times. The rearrangement joins TRBV20-1 to TRBJ2-3; tentatively, D is TRBD2 (6 bases). V lost 5 bases and J 1 base, leaving 13 bases between the germline ends. This CDR3 has 14 amino acids. Germline V gene lookup returns CDR1 DFQATT and CDR2 SNEGSKA (reference sequence). The CDR3 DNA reads as TGCAGTGCTCAAAGGACGGGAGGCACAGATACGCAGTATTTT. Residues: CSAQRTGGTDTQYF.

The V and J genes are TRBV20-1 and TRBJ2-2, with D unresolved. Germline values: CDR1 DFQATT, CDR2 SNEGSKA (reference sequence). Trimming removed 2 bases at V and 0 bases at J, with 4 bases between. The length of the CDR3 is 13 residues. The CDR3 spells CSARYPNTGELFF. DNA for the CDR3: TGCAGTGCTAGATATCCGAACACCGGGGAGCTGTTTTTT.

Only a few counts were recorded for this clonotype. This chain connects TRBV18 to TRBJ2-3, with 10 bases fitting TRBD2. Unmatched junction bases numbered 3, after V lost 3 bases and J lost 3 bases. The CDR3 totals 15 residues. CDR1 is KGHSH, CDR2 LQKENI, per germline. CDR3 in amino acids: CASSPSGRATDTQYF. The CDR3 DNA is TGTGCCAGCTCACCCAGCGGGAGGGCTACAGATACGCAGTATTTT.

The V and J genes are TRBV20-1 and TRBJ2-5; no firm D call. V lost 5 bases, J lost 1 base, and 14 bases lay in between. This CDR3 contains 14 residues. The germline V gene encodes CDR1 DFQATT and CDR2 SNEGSKA (reference sequence). The CDR3 DNA follows: TGCAGTGCTCCAAGCGTAGTCCTCCAAGAGACCCAGTACTTC. It specifies CSAPSVVLQETQYF.

There are many counts of this clonotype. The chain employs TRBV7-2 and TRBJ2-3; 7 bases match TRBD2. V gave up 6 bases and J gave up 6 bases; unmatched junction bases: 6. The germline CDR1 and CDR2 sequences are SGHTA and FQGNSA. The CDR3 consists of 13 residues. Here the CDR3 reads CASRRTSFDTQYF. In DNA form, the CDR3 reads TGTGCCAGCAGGAGGACTAGTTTCGATACGCAGTATTTT.

This clonotype has a handful of counts. V and J are TRBV19 and TRBJ2-1; 14 bases align to TRBD2. After removal of 4 bases from V and 6 bases from J, the junction contained 5 bases not matched to a gene. The CDR3 is 16 amino acids. Germline V gene lookup returns CDR1 LNHDA and CDR2 SQIVND (reference sequence). The CDR3: CASSKGLAGDSNEQFF. The CDR3 coding sequence is TGTGCCAGTAGTAAGGGACTAGCGGGAGATTCCAATGAGCAGTTCTTC.

This clonotype was counted ten times or more. V is TRBV20-1 and J is TRBJ2-1; 8 bases map to TRBD2. Trimming at V came to 0 bases and at J to 4 bases, leaving 5 bases not matched to a gene. The CDR3 length is 15 residues. Germline CDR1 DFQATT, CDR2 SNEGSKA (reference sequence). The CDR3 bases are TGCAGTGCTAGAGAACCCGGGAGGGTATACAATGAGCAGTTCTTC. Its translation is CSAREPGRVYNEQFF.

The gene calls are TRBV7-9 and TRBJ2-1, with 7 bases aligning to TRBD1. Germline V gene sequence: CDR1 SEHNR, CDR2 FQNEAQ (reference sequence). The V gene end was trimmed by 8 bases and the J gene end by 9 bases; junction bases not matched to a gene: 4. The CDR3 is 11 amino acids. CDR3 nucleotides: TGTGCCAGCCTACAGGGGATTGAGCAGTTCTTC. This translates into CASLQGIEQFF.

The sample holds many counts of this clonotype. The chain employs TRBV7-6 and TRBJ2-1; 11 nucleotides align to TRBD2. V was clipped by 0 bases and J by 5 bases; unmatched bases: 6. In germline, CDR1 is SGHVS, CDR2 FNYEAQ. This CDR3 comprises 17 residues. CDR3: CASSLAVAGGGDNEQFF. DNA for the CDR3: TGTGCCAGCAGCTTAGCAGTAGCGGGAGGGGGGGACAATGAGCAGTTCTTC.

The chain uses TRBV6-1 and TRBJ2-7; D may match TRBD1 or TRBD2 (5 bases each). This CDR3 has 16 residues. Per the germline V gene, CDR1 is MNHNS and CDR2 is SASEGT. V lost 5 bases and J lost 3, with 20 bases in between. The DNA of the CDR3 is TGTGCCAGCAGTAAAGGGGTCGGGGAAGGGCACTACGAGCAGTACTTC. Translating it yields CASSKGVGEGHYEQYF.

This chain links TRBV10-1 with TRBJ2-3, with 14 nucleotides matching TRBD2. Germline CDR1 and CDR2: WNHNN and SYGVQD (reference sequence). Losses at the gene ends were 6 bases for V and 4 bases for J; bases not matched to a gene: 3. The CDR3 length is 15 residues. The CDR3 region has the DNA TGCGCCAGCAGCGCGGGACTAGCGGGAGCAGATACGCAGTATTTT. It specifies CASSAGLAGADTQYF.

This clonotype showed up just a few times. J is TRBJ2-7 and V is TRBV7-8; TRBD1 matches 7 bases. The V gene's germline CDR1 is SGHVS and CDR2 FQNEAQ. The CDR3 covers 16 residues. The V and J ends lost 5 bases and 2 bases, in that order; junction bases with no gene match: 12. This chain's CDR3 is CASSASPHRGTYEQYF. The CDR3 DNA is TGTGCCAGCAGCGCCTCACCCCACAGGGGCACCTACGAGCAGTACTTC.

This clonotype was counted ten times or more. The chain recombines TRBV29-1 with TRBJ1-1, with D maybe TRBD1 (5 bases). The CDR3 runs 12 residues. CDR1 is SQVTM and CDR2 is ANQGSEA in the germline V gene. Trimming stripped 7 bases from V and 5 bases from J, with 14 bases between. The CDR3 coding sequence is TGCAGCGGAGGGGAGGTGGGGACTGAAGCTTTCTTT. Its protein is CSGGEVGTEAFF.

There are a few counts of this clonotype. CDR3: CASSLVGTSGRKTEQFF. CDR3 nucleotide sequence: TGTGCCAGCAGCTTAGTAGGGACTAGCGGGAGAAAGACTGAGCAGTTCTTC. This sequence joins TRBV7-6 and TRBJ2-1; 14 nucleotides agree with TRBD2. Germline-derived CDR1 and CDR2 are SGHVS and FNYEAQ. The CDR3 consists of 17 residues. V was pared by 1 base and J by 9 bases, with 8 bases of the junction left unmatched.

The table lists this clonotype with many counts. The chain employs TRBV20-1 and TRBJ2-3; D not resolved. V was cut by 3 bases and J by 1 base, with 11 bases left in between. The germline V gene has CDR1 DFQATT and CDR2 SNEGSKA (reference sequence). CDR3 size: 14 residues. CDR3 sequence (DNA): TGCAGTGCTAGCCCTTTGGACCGCACAGATACGCAGTATTTT. It translates to CSASPLDRTDTQYF.

The rearrangement links TRBV20-1 to TRBJ2-7, with 7 bases aligning to TRBD1. V dropped 5 bases and J dropped 5; count of bases not matched to a gene: 9. The CDR3 totals 13 residues. Germline V gives CDR1 DFQATT, CDR2 SNEGSKA (reference sequence). The CDR3 sequence is CSAPKTGSDEQYF. DNA for the CDR3: TGCAGTGCTCCCAAGACAGGGTCAGACGAGCAGTACTTC.

This clonotype came up many times. The V gene is TRBV4-3, the J gene TRBJ2-3; TRBD2 matches 11 bases. Germline V CDR1 and CDR2: LGHNA, YSLEER. Trimming took 2 bases from V and 5 from J; bases not matched to a gene: 6. The CDR3 extends over 16 amino acids. The CDR3 nucleotides read TGCGCCAGCAGCCAAATAGCGGGAGGGAGGCGAGATACGCAGTATTTT. This encodes CASSQIAGGRRDTQYF.

V usage is TRBV5-5 and J usage is TRBJ2-2; D remains unclear. V was trimmed by 1 base and J by 5 bases, leaving 12 bases between them. Germline assignment: CDR1 SGHKS and CDR2 YYEKEE (reference sequence). The CDR3 is 15 residues long. The CDR3 spells CASSLLAGWTGELFF. CDR3 bases: TGTGCCAGCAGCTTGTTGGCAGGATGGACCGGGGAGCTGTTTTTT.

This clonotype was seen a handful of times. This chain connects TRBV6-1 to TRBJ2-5; 9 bases are shared with TRBD1. After removal of 5 bases from V and 4 bases from J, the junction contained 5 bases not matched to a gene. The length of the CDR3 is 14 residues. CDR1 and CDR2 (germline): MNHNS, SASEGT. The CDR3 sequence: CASSKDRGGETQYF. The CDR3, as DNA: TGTGCCAGCAGTAAGGACAGGGGAGGAGAGACCCAGTACTTC.

The CDR3 here is CSARDQGGAATNEKLFF. The CDR3 nucleotides are TGCAGTGCTAGAGATCAAGGGGGGGCTGCAACTAATGAAAAACTGTTTTTT. V usage is TRBV20-1 and J usage is TRBJ1-4; D is possibly TRBD1 (6 bases). The CDR3 loop spans 17 amino acids. Germline V gene data show CDR1 as DFQATT and CDR2 as SNEGSKA (reference sequence). Trimming cost V 0 bases and J 0 bases, with 14 bases left between them.

The chain is built from TRBV5-4 and TRBJ2-1; possible D gene TRBD2, 6 bases. Per the germline V gene, CDR1 is SGHNT and CDR2 is YYREEE (reference sequence). Trimming cost V 0 bases and J 3 bases, with 7 bases left between them. The CDR3 runs to 14 residues. Here the CDR3 DNA reads TGTGCCAGCAGCTTGGCGGGAGACTACAATGAGCAGTTCTTC. Translation: CASSLAGDYNEQFF.

V gene TRBV10-3 combines with J gene TRBJ1-1; no clear D. This CDR3 comprises 13 residues. Trimming left V 2 bases short and J 0 bases short, with 4 bases between. Germline V gene sequence: CDR1 ENHRY, CDR2 SYGVKD. The CDR3 reads CAISEIMNTEAFF. Here the CDR3 DNA reads TGTGCCATCAGTGAGATCATGAACACTGAAGCTTTCTTT.

The gene calls are TRBV2 and TRBJ2-7, with a weak D call TRBD2 (6 bases). The CDR3 length is 14 residues. V lost 5 bases, J lost 0 bases, and 11 bases lay in between. Germline CDR1 SNHLY, CDR2 FYNNEI. CDR3 nucleotide sequence: TGTGCCAGCAGTTACAGGAGGGACTCCTACGAGCAGTACTTC. Translating gives CASSYRRDSYEQYF.

This clonotype was counted ten times or more. The gene calls are TRBV12-5 and TRBJ2-1; the match to TRBD1 covers 10 bases. V lost 4 bases to trimming and J lost 6 bases; unmatched junction nucleotides: 6. The CDR3 sequence is 15 residues long. CDR1 and CDR2 (germline): LGHNT, FRNRAP. The CDR3 nucleotides are TGTGCTAGTGGTTGGGGGACAGGGGCCGTCAATGAGCAGTTCTTC. This gives the protein CASGWGTGAVNEQFF.